This record concerns one T cell receptor beta chain sequence. The antigen it binds to is not known. No much larger clone is present one base from it, and per-base qualities are unavailable. The immunoSEQ Assay was the method used to sequence TCRbeta CDR3 regions. After extraction, genomic DNA underwent amplification by bias-controlled multiplex PCR, followed by high-throughput sequencing. Concerning the study's data processing: To quantify the absolute abundance of every unique TCRbeta CDR3 region, sequences were collapsed and filtered. T cell fraction was estimated by normalizing TCRbeta template counts to usable DNA, which was measured by amplifying reference genes present in all nucleated cells. Repertoire TCRs were annotated as SARS-CoV-2-specific when V gene, CDR3 amino acid sequence and J gene were exactly matched to a known reactive TCR set. The reference SARS-CoV-2 TCR set was derived from MIRA and filtered for enrichment in COVID-19-positive ImmuneCODE repertoires, a step that removed public or cross-reactive TCRs. Using the MIRA antigens, annotated TCRs were further analysed by specific ORF or by position within an ORF. Breadth was defined as annotated unique rearrangements over total unique productive rearrangements; depth was the summed frequency of those rearrangements. Two-sided Wilcoxon rank-sum tests were applied when comparing TCR breadth between groups. As stored in TCRdb, this immuneACCESS dataset retains in-frame rearrangements with V and J assigned. A fraction of the clones does not appear; measured against another copy, unresolved V genes explain less than half of the discrepancy, and the remainder lacks a known reason. Clone size and V and J calls were adopted from that table, with D and trimming inferred from the DNA. The sample profile shows approximately 140,000 clones; about nine tenths of them were found once. The biggest ten clones account for 5% of the sample.

This specimen's time point label, interpreted: individuals recovered from natural SARS-CoV-2 infection. This specimen comes from a study of Ad26.COV2.S vaccination and SARS-CoV-2 variants (dated by TCRdb to the early 2020s). Looking at the study overall: TCRbeta repertoire sequencing was used to assess the specificity and breadth of SARS-CoV-2-reactive T cell receptors after Ad26.COV2.S vaccination. A total of roughly 32 samples were included in the TCR-sequenced set, comprising around 19 Ad26.COV2.S vaccine recipients, 5 placebo recipients and 8 SARS-CoV-2 convalescent individuals.

What the study reported, not specific to this receptor: It was noted by the authors that total T cell responses may have been underestimated by the TCR breadth and depth analyses. Vaccine and placebo recipients had similar non-spike TCR breadth, a finding consistent with the vaccine containing only spike. Higher spike-specific TCR breadth was observed in Ad26.COV2.S recipients than in placebo recipients (P = 0.0014). After vaccination, spike-specific CD8+ and CD4+ T cell responses were reported to show substantial breadth.

Sequenced here: peripheral blood, sampled after recovery from COVID-19. The sequence derives from a human donor who had recovered from COVID-19.

The CDR3 region reads CASMTGPSREAFF. The DNA is TGTGCCAGCATGACTGGCCCTAGTCGGGAAGCTTTCTTT. This receptor chain uses TRBV7-2 and TRBJ1-1, with no reliable assignment of the D segment. The CDR3 runs 13 residues from the cysteine to the phenylalanine. The retained sequence is limited to the CDR3, 39 bases, with the frame set at the first base. The germline ends are 17 bases apart after V is trimmed by 7 bases and J by 8 bases. CDR1 and CDR2 are drawn from the germline V gene: SGHTA, FQGNSA.